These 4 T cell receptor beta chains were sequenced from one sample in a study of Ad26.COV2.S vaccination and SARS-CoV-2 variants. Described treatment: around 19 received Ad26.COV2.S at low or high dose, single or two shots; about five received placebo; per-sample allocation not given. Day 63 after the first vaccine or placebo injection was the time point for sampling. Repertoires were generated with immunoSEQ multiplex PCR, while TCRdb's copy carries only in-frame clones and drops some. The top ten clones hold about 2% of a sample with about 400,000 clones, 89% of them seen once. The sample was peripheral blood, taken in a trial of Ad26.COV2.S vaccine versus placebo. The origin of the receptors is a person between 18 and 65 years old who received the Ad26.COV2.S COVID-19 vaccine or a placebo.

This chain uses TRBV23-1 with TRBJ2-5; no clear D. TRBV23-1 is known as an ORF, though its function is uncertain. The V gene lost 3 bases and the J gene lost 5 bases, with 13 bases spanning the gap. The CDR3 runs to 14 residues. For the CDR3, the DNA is TGCGCCAGCAGTCAGGGTCAAGGCTCTGAGACCCAGTACTTC. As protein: CASSQGQGSETQYF.

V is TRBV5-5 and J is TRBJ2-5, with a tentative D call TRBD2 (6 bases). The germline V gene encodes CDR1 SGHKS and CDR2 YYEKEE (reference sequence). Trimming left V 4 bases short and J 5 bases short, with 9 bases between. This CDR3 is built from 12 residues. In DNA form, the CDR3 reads TGTGCCAGCAGCGGAGGGCTGGAGACCCAGTACTTC. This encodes CASSGGLETQYF.

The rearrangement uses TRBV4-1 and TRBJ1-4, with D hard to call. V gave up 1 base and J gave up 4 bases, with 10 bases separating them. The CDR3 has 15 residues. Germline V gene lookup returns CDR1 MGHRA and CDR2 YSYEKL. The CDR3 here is CASSQAPRDNEKLFF. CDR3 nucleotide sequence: TGCGCCAGCAGCCAAGCCCCCCGGGATAATGAAAAACTGTTTTTT.

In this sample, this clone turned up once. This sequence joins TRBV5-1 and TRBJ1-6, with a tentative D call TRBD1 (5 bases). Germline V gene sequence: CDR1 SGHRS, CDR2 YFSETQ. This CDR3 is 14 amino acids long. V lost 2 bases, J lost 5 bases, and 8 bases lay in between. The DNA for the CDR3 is TGCGCCAGCAGCTTCGACAGAAATAATTCACCCCTCCACTTT. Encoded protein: CASSFDRNNSPLHF.